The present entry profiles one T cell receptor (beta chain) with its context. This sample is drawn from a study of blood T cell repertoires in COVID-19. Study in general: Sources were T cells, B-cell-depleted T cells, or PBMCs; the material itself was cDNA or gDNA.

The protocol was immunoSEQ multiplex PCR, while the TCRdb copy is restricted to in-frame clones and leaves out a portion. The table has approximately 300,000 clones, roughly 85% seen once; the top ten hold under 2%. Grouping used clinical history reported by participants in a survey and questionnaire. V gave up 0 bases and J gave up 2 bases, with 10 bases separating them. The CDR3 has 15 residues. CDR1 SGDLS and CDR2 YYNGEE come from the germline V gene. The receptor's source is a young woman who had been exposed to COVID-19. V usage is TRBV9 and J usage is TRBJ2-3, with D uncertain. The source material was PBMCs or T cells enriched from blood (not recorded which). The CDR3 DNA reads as TGTGCCAGCAGCGTAGGTCTCGAACTCACAGATACGCAGTATTTT. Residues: CASSVGLELTDTQYF.